This T cell receptor beta chain was found in a study of vaccination effects on CD4 cells after COVID-19. Study information: Participants completed two doses of the BNT162b2 or mRNA-1273 vaccine.

Here immunoSEQ multiplex PCR was the method, and the copy in TCRdb shows in-frame clones only, minus some. The sample lists fewer than 65,000 clones; about 71% were seen once. Trimming took 0 bases from V and 3 from J, leaving 10 bases between them. The germline V gene encodes CDR1 SGHTA and CDR2 FQGTGA. This CDR3 spans 15 amino acids. As for this clone: The antigen is unknown.

Peptide-pool stimulation followed by sequencing identified expanded antigen-specific CD4+ clonotypes in the ViraFEST assay. After more than 8 days in culture, the CD4+ T cells were isolated. Negative nucleocapsid antibody tests before and after vaccination confirmed no previous SARS-CoV-2 infection. Cultivation was performed at more than 1.5 million PBMC per well with around 9.3 IU/ml IL-2 and 10 ug/ml peptides added. Days 3 and 7 saw half the medium replaced with IL-2 medium. The sample here was CD4+ T cells from PBMCs cultured with HCoV-OC43 spike peptides, taken before COVID-19 vaccination. The sample's subset: HCoV-OC43 spike overlapping peptide pool stimulation. The gene calls are TRBV7-3 and TRBJ2-3; D not certain. The TCR comes from a human donor who received a COVID-19 vaccine. CDR3 in DNA: TGTGCCAGCAGCTTAACTAGACTGCCAACAGATACGCAGTATTTT. Its protein product is CASSLTRLPTDTQYF.